Below, one T cell receptor beta chain is given with its context. This entry belongs to a study of control samples from healthy donors and cancer patients. V dropped 6 bases and J dropped 1; count of bases not matched to a gene: 4. Germline V gene lookup returns CDR1 MNHEY and CDR2 SMNVEV (reference sequence). This CDR3 region has 16 residues. Using immunoSEQ multiplex PCR, the repertoire was profiled, and TCRdb retains in-frame clones only, with some absent. This table holds roughly 120,000 clones, about 94% found once. This clonotype was obtained from a man younger than 45 in good health. The sequenced material came from blood. V and J are TRBV27 and TRBJ2-2, with 11 bases that match TRBD2. CDR3 sequence (DNA): TGTGCCAGCAGATCTCTAGCGGGGGGGAACACCGGGGAGCTGTTTTTT. This codes for CASRSLAGGNTGELFF.